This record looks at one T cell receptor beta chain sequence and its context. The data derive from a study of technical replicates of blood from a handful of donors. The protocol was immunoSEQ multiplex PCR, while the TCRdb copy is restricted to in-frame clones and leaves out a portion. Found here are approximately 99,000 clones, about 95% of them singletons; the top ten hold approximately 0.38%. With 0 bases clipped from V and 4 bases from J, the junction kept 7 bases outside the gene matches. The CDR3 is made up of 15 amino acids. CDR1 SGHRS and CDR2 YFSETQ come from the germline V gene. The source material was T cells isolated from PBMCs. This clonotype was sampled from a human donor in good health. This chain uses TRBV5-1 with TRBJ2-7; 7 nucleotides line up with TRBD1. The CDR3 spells CASSLAETGAYEQYF. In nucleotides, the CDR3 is TGCGCCAGCAGCTTGGCCGAAACAGGGGCATACGAGCAGTACTTC.